The clone carrying this T cell receptor beta chain occurred many times. Antigen unknown. The V gene lost 4 bases and the J gene lost 7 bases, with 10 bases spanning the gap. The CDR3 loop spans 13 amino acids. Germline CDR1 SGHTA, CDR2 FQGNSA. This entry comes from a study of T cells in Graves' hyperthyroidism and ophthalmopathy. Study-wide results and caveats: Prediction of ophthalmopathy progression came a median around 6 months pre-onset.

Clinical symptoms, serum thyroxine and TRAb, thyroid ultrasound and orbital computed tomography were used for the diagnoses. Regions amplified from RNA transcripts were the TCR beta CDR3 regions. The HTBI primer set served for first-round RT-PCR of the TCR CDR3. In TCRdb, the multiplex PCR reads were re-called with MiXCR into one record per CDR3 protein. The repertoire holds almost 600,000 distinct CDR3 sequences, under 60% seen once, with more than 7% in the top ten. This receptor was obtained from a woman younger than 30 with Graves' hyperthyroidism. Sequenced material: peripheral blood or thyroid tissue (not recorded which). This chain joins TRBV7-2 and TRBJ1-4; D unclear. In nucleotides, the CDR3 is TGTGCCAGCAGCTCTCCGGGCAGTGAAAAACTGTTTTTT. Its protein product is CASSSPGSEKLFF.